The TCR beta chain under discussion was sequenced for a study of shared clonotypes between healthy human individuals. The study, taken as a whole, reports: Owing to a small donor count, the genetic and exposure-history diversity represented was limited.

Concerning this clone itself: Its matching antigen is unknown.

This CDR3 comprises 15 residues. V dropped 3 bases and J dropped 5; count of bases not matched to a gene: 8. CDR1 is MDHEN and CDR2 is SYDVKM in the germline V gene. Free of recent acute infections or vaccinations, the donors were healthy HIV-negative adults. Only in-frame clones appear in the TCRdb table, and some are missing; sequencing was by immunoSEQ multiplex PCR. The sample carries roughly 500,000 clones, over 70% recorded once. J is TRBJ2-5 and V is TRBV28; 8 nucleotides match TRBD1. The sequenced sample consisted of PBMCs. The TCR originated in a woman aged 40 to 50 in good health. Some clones in this sample may be carry-over from other donors' samples. CDR3 protein: CASSLVSGGEETQYF. The CDR3 nucleotides are TGTGCCAGCAGTTTGGTGTCAGGGGGCGAGGAGACCCAGTACTTC.